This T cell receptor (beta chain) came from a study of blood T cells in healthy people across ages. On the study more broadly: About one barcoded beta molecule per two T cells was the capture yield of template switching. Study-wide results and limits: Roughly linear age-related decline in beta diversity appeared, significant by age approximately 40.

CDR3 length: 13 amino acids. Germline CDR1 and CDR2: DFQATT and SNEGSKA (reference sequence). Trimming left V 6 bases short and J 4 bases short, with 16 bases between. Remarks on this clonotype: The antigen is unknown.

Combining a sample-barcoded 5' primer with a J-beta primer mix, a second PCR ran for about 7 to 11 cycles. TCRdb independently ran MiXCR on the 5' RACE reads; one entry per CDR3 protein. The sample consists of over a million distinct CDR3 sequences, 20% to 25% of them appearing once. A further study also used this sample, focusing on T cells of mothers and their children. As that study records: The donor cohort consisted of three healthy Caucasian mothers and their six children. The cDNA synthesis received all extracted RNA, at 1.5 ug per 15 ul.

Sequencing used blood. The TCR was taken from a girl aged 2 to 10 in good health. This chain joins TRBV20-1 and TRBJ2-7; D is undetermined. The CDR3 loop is CSALTGTGYEQYF. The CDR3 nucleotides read TGCAGTGCCCTAACGGGCACCGGATACGAGCAGTACTTC.